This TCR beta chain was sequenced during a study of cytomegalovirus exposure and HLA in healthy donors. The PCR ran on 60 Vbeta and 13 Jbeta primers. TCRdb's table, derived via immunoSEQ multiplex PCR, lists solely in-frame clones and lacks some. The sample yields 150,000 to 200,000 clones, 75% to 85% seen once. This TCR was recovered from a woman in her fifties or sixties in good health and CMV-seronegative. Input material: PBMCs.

CDR3 sequence reads: CASSAGTSGIYEQYF. The CDR3 DNA follows: TGTGCCAGCAGTGCAGGGACTAGCGGGATCTACGAGCAGTACTTC. This chain uses TRBV28 with TRBJ2-7; 13 bases are shared with TRBD2. This CDR3 contains 15 residues. Per germline, CDR1 MDHEN and CDR2 SYDVKM. The V gene end was trimmed by 5 bases and the J gene end by 3 bases; junction bases not matched to a gene: 4. The full variable domain, in which reference TRBV28 and TRBJ2-7 provide the parts outside the CDR3, is DVKVTQSSRYLVKRTGEKVFLECVQDMDHENMFWYRQDPGLGLRLIYFSYDVKMKEKGDIPEGYSVSREKKERFSLILESASTNQTSMYLCASSAGTSGIYEQYFGPGTRLTVT.